Listed here are 20 T cell receptor beta chains from one sample, sequenced in a study of T cells in Graves' hyperthyroidism and ophthalmopathy. Using RNA transcripts as the source, TCR beta CDR3 regions were amplified. An initial round of RT-PCR targeting the TCR CDR3 relied on the HTBI primer set. In TCRdb, the multiplex PCR reads were re-called with MiXCR into one record per CDR3 protein. The sample contains approximately 710,000 distinct CDR3 sequences, roughly 17% of which appear only once. The sample comprised blood. Source of these receptors: a man aged 50 to 60 with Graves' hyperthyroidism.

This clonotype appeared many times. The J gene is TRBJ2-5, the V gene TRBV20-1; possible D gene TRBD2, 6 bases. There are 15 residues in the CDR3. Per germline, CDR1 DFQATT and CDR2 SNEGSKA (reference sequence). The V end lost 2 bases, the J end lost 5 bases, and 18 bases lay between the germline ends. The chain's CDR3 is CSARRPGAGGETQYF. CDR3 coding DNA: TGCAGTGCTAGAAGGCCGGGAGCCGGCGGGGAGACCCAGTACTTC.

This chain uses TRBV3-1 with TRBJ2-3; TRBD1 agrees at 7 bases. CDR1 is LGHDT, CDR2 YNNKEL, per germline (reference sequence). The junction had 12 bases not matched to a gene; V was cut back by 4 bases and J by 2 bases. CDR3 length: 17 residues. CDR3 coding DNA: TGTGCCAGCAGCCCCTCTGGTGCAGGGGGAGTCACAGATACGCAGTATTTT. Residues: CASSPSGAGGVTDTQYF.

This clonotype has at least ten counts. The chain combines TRBV12-3 or TRBV12-4 with TRBJ2-5; D is uncertain. The CDR3 length is 12 residues. V was cut by 3 bases and J by 7 bases, with 9 bases left in between. CDR3 amino acids: CASSFSDGTQYF. Here the CDR3 DNA reads TGTGCCAGCAGTTTCTCTGATGGGACCCAGTACTTC.

This clonotype was observed at least ten times. V gene TRBV7-2 combines with J gene TRBJ2-7, with D possibly TRBD2 on 6 matching bases. The V gene's germline CDR1 is SGHTA and CDR2 FQGNSA. The V end was cut by 4 bases, the J end by 4 bases, with 14 bases between. The CDR3 has 14 residues. The CDR3 region has the DNA TGTGCCAGCAGCTCCCCTAGACTAGGGTACGAGCAGTACTTC. It yields the protein CASSSPRLGYEQYF.

This clonotype was detected a few times. The rearrangement links TRBV14 to TRBJ2-1; 7 bases line up with TRBD2. Germline V CDR1 and CDR2: SGHDN, FVKESK. J lost 6 bases, V lost 1 base, and 9 bases had no gene match. CDR3 length: 16 amino acids. The CDR3 nucleotides are TGTGCCAGCAGCCAAGTATACGCGGGAGCCGTCAATGAGCAGTTCTTC. Residues: CASSQVYAGAVNEQFF.

This chain joins TRBV10-3 and TRBJ2-1; D not resolved. The CDR3 sequence is 14 residues long. V shed 6 bases and J shed 6 bases, with 15 bases lying between them. Germline values: CDR1 ENHRY, CDR2 SYGVKD. DNA for the CDR3: TGTGCCATCAGCCCCGAGGACCCGCCCAATGAGCAGTTCTTC. Protein sequence: CAISPEDPPNEQFF.

The V and J genes are TRBV28 and TRBJ1-3; D may be TRBD1 (5 bases). CDR3 length equals 15 residues. Trimming pared 8 bases from V and 0 bases from J, leaving 14 bases between. CDR1 MDHEN and CDR2 SYDVKM come from the germline V gene. The CDR3 DNA reads TGTGCCAGCCGTTCTAGTGGGGGCTCTGGAAACACCATATATTTT. This codes for CASRSSGGSGNTIYF.

This clonotype was found many times. This chain joins TRBV2 and TRBJ2-1; 11 nucleotides agree with TRBD2. J lost 1 base, V lost 6 bases, and 11 bases had no gene match. Germline CDR1 and CDR2: SNHLY and FYNNEI. The CDR3 runs 18 residues. The CDR3 loop reads CASSDDPGLADSYNEQFF. The CDR3, as DNA: TGTGCCAGCAGCGATGATCCGGGACTAGCGGATTCCTACAATGAGCAGTTCTTC. Supplemented by reference TRBV2 and TRBJ2-1, the full variable domain reads EPEVTQTPSHQVTQMGQEVILRCVPISNHLYFYWYRQILGQKVEFLVSFYNNEISEKSEIFDDQFSVERPDGSNFTLKIRSTKLEDSAMYFCASSDDPGLADSYNEQFFGPGTRLTVL.

This clonotype was counted ten times or more. The chain employs TRBV28 and TRBJ1-6, with D unresolved. The ends were cut back, 6 bases at V and 5 bases at J, with 5 bases in the middle. The CDR3 runs to 12 residues. The germline gives CDR1 MDHEN, CDR2 SYDVKM. For the CDR3, the DNA is TGTGCCAGCAGACTTAATAATTCACCCCTCCACTTT. Protein product: CASRLNNSPLHF.

This clonotype was counted a few times. The chain combines TRBV28 with TRBJ1-2; the D gene is possibly TRBD1 (6 bases). Looked up from germline, CDR1 is MDHEN and CDR2 is SYDVKM. This CDR3 spans 14 amino acids. V was shortened by 5 bases and J by 2 bases, with 12 bases between the two germline ends. CDR3 protein: CASSTSGANYGYTF. In nucleotides, the CDR3 is TGTGCCAGCAGTACGTCAGGGGCGAACTATGGCTACACCTTC.

CDR3 residues: CASSPSGPEMHEQYF. For the CDR3, the DNA is TGTGCCAGCAGCCCATCCGGGCCCGAAATGCACGAGCAGTACTTC. V gene TRBV7-9 combines with J gene TRBJ2-7; D remains unclear. The V and J ends lost 5 bases and 5 bases respectively, with 19 bases between them. This CDR3 comprises 15 residues. Germline V CDR1 and CDR2: SEHNR, FQNEAQ (reference sequence).

J is TRBJ2-1 and V is TRBV5-1; the match to TRBD2 covers 14 bases. Germline-derived CDR1 and CDR2 are SGHRS and YFSETQ. The CDR3 loop spans 16 amino acids. The V gene end was trimmed by 2 bases and the J gene end by 10 bases; junction bases not matched to a gene: 8. CDR3 nucleotide sequence: TGCGCCAGCAGCTTACCGGGACTAGCGGGAGTTCGGGAGCAGTTCTTC. Its protein is CASSLPGLAGVREQFF.

On this clonotype itself: Just one base apart from a much larger clone, this may be a read error. The V gene is TRBV5-1, the J gene TRBJ2-5, with D possibly called TRBD1 or TRBD2 (5 bases each). Germline CDR1 is SGHRS and CDR2 is YFSETQ. The CDR3 is 13 residues long. CDR3 protein: CASRPVGGETRYF. DNA for the CDR3: TGCGCCAGCAGGCCCGTTGGGGGAGAGACCCGGTACTTC.

This clonotype was counted at least ten times. This chain links TRBV28 with TRBJ2-7, with TRBD2 matching 10 bases. This CDR3 spans 16 amino acids. With V trimmed by 3 bases and J by 3 bases, 8 bases remained unmatched. CDR1 is MDHEN, CDR2 SYDVKM, per germline. CDR3 sequence (DNA): TGTGCCAGCAGTTTGAGGACTAGCGGCCCTTTCTACGAGCAGTACTTC. Protein product: CASSLRTSGPFYEQYF.

This clonotype showed up just a few times. This sequence joins TRBV7-9 and TRBJ2-7, with D unresolved. V gave up 5 bases and J gave up 0 bases, with 11 bases separating them. CDR1 is SEHNR and CDR2 is FQNEAQ in the germline V gene (reference sequence). The CDR3 consists of 14 residues. CDR3: CASSPLGLSYEQYF. CDR3 in DNA: TGTGCCAGCAGCCCCCTAGGGCTCTCCTACGAGCAGTACTTC. Complete variable domain (other parts from reference TRBV7-9 and TRBJ2-7): DTGVSQNPRHKITKRGQNVTFRCDPISEHNRLYWYRQTLGQGPEFLTYFQNEAQLEKSRLLSDRFSAERPKGSFSTLEIQRTEQGDSAMYLCASSPLGLSYEQYFGPGTRLTVT.

This clonotype showed up many times. The V and J genes are TRBV14 and TRBJ2-7, with TRBD1 as a possible D gene (5 bases). The CDR3 spans 13 residues. Trimming pared 5 bases from V and 6 bases from J, leaving 14 bases between. Germline V CDR1 and CDR2: SGHDN, FVKESK. This CDR3 is CASSIQSRVEQYF. The CDR3 coding sequence is TGTGCCAGCAGCATCCAAAGCAGGGTCGAGCAGTACTTC.

This clonotype has a count of ten or more. This chain connects TRBV30 to TRBJ1-2; D might be TRBD1 (5 bases). The germline CDR1 and CDR2 sequences are GTSNPN and SVGIG (reference sequence). Trimming removed 4 bases from V and 4 bases from J, with 10 bases in between. The CDR3 is 12 amino acids. In nucleotides, the CDR3 is TGTGCCTGGACCCGGGGGGGCTATGGCTACACCTTC. As protein: CAWTRGGYGYTF.

This clonotype was seen more than once but under ten times. The chain carries TRBV9 and TRBJ1-2; possible D gene TRBD1, 5 bases. The CDR3 is made up of 15 amino acids. Trimming pared 4 bases from V and 5 bases from J, leaving 18 bases between. CDR1 is SGDLS, CDR2 YYNGEE, per germline. The CDR3 reads CASSPSGGVGYGYTF. The CDR3 region has the DNA TGTGCCAGCAGCCCCTCAGGAGGGGTTGGGTATGGCTACACCTTC. The full variable domain, completed using reference TRBV9 and TRBJ1-2, is DSGVTQTPKHLITATGQRVTLRCSPRSGDLSVYWYQQSLDQGLQFLIQYYNGEERAKGNILERFSAQQFPDLHSELNLSSLELGDSALYFCASSPSGGVGYGYTFGSGTRLTVV.

With regard to this clonotype: A much larger clonotype is one base distant, so this may be a read error. The chain recombines TRBV27 with TRBJ2-1; TRBD2 matches at 8 bases. CDR1 and CDR2 (germline): MNHEY, SMNVEV (reference sequence). The length of the CDR3 is 16 residues. CDR3 protein: CASRHTLADSHNEQFF. In DNA, the CDR3 is TGTGCCAGCAGGCACACACTAGCGGACTCCCACAATGAGCAGTTCTTC.

This clonotype came up many times. CDR3 in amino acids: CAYKDGSPGNQPQHF. Written as DNA, the CDR3 is TGTGCTTATAAGGATGGCTCACCGGGCAATCAGCCCCAGCATTTT. The V gene is TRBV2, the J gene TRBJ1-5; unclear D gene. The germline V gene has CDR1 SNHLY and CDR2 FYNNEI. There are 15 residues in the CDR3.